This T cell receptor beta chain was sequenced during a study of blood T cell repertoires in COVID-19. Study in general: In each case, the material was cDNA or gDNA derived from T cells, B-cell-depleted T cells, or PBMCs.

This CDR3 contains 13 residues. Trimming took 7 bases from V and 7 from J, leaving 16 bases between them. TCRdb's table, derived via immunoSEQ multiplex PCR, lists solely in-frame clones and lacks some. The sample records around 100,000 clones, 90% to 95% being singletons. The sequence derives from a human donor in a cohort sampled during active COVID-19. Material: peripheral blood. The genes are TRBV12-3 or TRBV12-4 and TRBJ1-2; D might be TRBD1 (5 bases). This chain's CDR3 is CASTIQGSIGYTF. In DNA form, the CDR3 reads TGTGCCAGCACCATTCAGGGCAGTATTGGCTACACCTTC.